This TCR beta chain derives from a study of blood T cells in healthy people across ages. For the second PCR, which ran for 7 to 11 cycles, a sample-barcoded 5' primer and a J-beta primer mix were used. TCRdb independently ran MiXCR on the 5' RACE reads; one entry per CDR3 protein. Altogether about 1.7 million distinct CDR3 sequences are present, roughly 30% being singletons, with the ten largest covering around 7.7%. Between the trimmed V and J ends, which lost 1 base and 4 bases, there was a span of 10 bases. The length of the CDR3 is 13 residues. Germline V gives CDR1 DFQATT, CDR2 SNEGSKA (reference sequence). This clonotype turned up a few times.

Specimen: blood. J is TRBJ1-1 and V is TRBV20-1; D remains ambiguous. This sequence was found in a woman aged 25 to 39 in good health. In DNA form, the CDR3 reads TGCAGTGCTAGAGTTGGGGTCGTCACTGAAGCTTTCTTT. Amino acid sequence: CSARVGVVTEAFF.